The source of this TCR beta chain is a study of blood T cell repertoires in COVID-19 (dated by TCRdb to 2018 to 2021). Regarding the complete study: Samples from collaborators originated in the United States, Italy and Spain and spanned both the acute and convalescent phases of COVID-19. The prospective study material was composed of cDNA or gDNA derived from T cells, B-cell-depleted T cells, or PBMCs. The samples were drawn from the first 160 participants of the ongoing ImmuneRACE study and from more than 1,000 subjects provided by 6 global collaborators. The repertoires were released in a freely available public database meant as a resource for research on the immune response to SARS-CoV-2. Where HLA class I and class II types were available, the types were taken from metadata supplied by the sample provider, not from assay-based typing. Sample metadata almost always included a de-identified subject ID, COVID-19 status, age in years and sex. The dataset comprised deeply sampled blood TCRbeta repertoires from subjects exposed to, actively infected with, or recovered from COVID-19. Summary of the overall study and its limitations: Clinical and demographic metadata were provided uncurated, with the amount varying by source and participant.

Regarding this clone: It lacks a known antigen. One base away there is no much larger clone; base qualities are not given.

The immunoSEQ Assay, a bias-controlled multiplex PCR, was used to amplify TCRbeta CDR3 regions from genomic DNA. Under the source paper's analysis protocol: Within the assay, amplification of reference gene primers was used to estimate how many nucleated cells each sample contained. To quantify the absolute abundance of each unique TCRbeta CDR3 rearrangement, sequence reads were collapsed and filtered. For each sample, productive Simpson clonality was calculated by taking the square root of Simpson's diversity index across productive rearrangements. Sourced from immuneACCESS, this table was stored by TCRdb with only in-frame sequences that have V and J called. A share of the clones is absent; for the studies checked, an unresolved V gene accounts for under half, and the remainder has no known explanation. D and trimming were read from the DNA, whereas the V and J calls and clone size are those reported in that table. Counted in this sample were 66,000 or so clones; roughly 77% of them appeared once. The ten largest account for almost 10% of the sample.

Collaborating institutions collected whole blood in K2EDTA tubes following their own protocols. For TCRbeta analysis, collaborator samples were shipped as frozen whole blood, as isolated PBMCs, or as DNA extracted from either sample type. Sample: peripheral blood. The TCR sequence derives from a human donor in a cohort sampled during active COVID-19.

The CDR3 has the sequence CASSSARVEKLFF. The nucleotide sequence is given as TGTGCCAGCAGCTCGGCTCGGGTCGAAAAACTGTTTTTT. The chain couples TRBV7-9 to TRBJ1-4, with no reliable assignment of the D segment. Reading from cysteine to phenylalanine, the CDR3 counts 13 amino acids. The sequence is cut down to CDR3 DNA, 39 bases in frame from base 1. The germline V gene (reference sequence) provides CDR1 SEHNR and CDR2 FQNEAQ. V is shortened by 4 bases, J by 8 bases, and the region joining them spans 11 bases. Where the CDR3 stops, the reference TRBV7-9 and TRBJ1-4 genes take over; the full variable domain is DTGVSQNPRHKITKRGQNVTFRCDPISEHNRLYWYRQTLGQGPEFLTYFQNEAQLEKSRLLSDRFSAERPKGSFSTLEIQRTEQGDSAMYLCASSSARVEKLFFGSGTQLSVL.